These 29 T cell receptor beta chains share one sample of origin, sequenced in a study of blood T cell repertoires in COVID-19. Produced via immunoSEQ multiplex PCR; TCRdb's table is partial and in-frame only. The table records 350,000 to 400,000 clones, approximately 87% of them present only once. Specimen: PBMCs or T cells enriched from blood (not recorded which). These receptors came from a man aged 40-49 years in a cohort exposed to, infected with or recovered from COVID-19 (not recorded which).

The table lists this clone with a few counts. The chain has TRBV15 and TRBJ1-1; tentative D call: TRBD1 (5 bases). The CDR3 has 14 amino acids. Trimming removed 5 bases from V and 0 bases from J, with 10 bases in between. Germline V gene lookup returns CDR1 LNHNV and CDR2 YYDKDF (reference sequence). CDR3 region: CATSSRAMNTEAFF. In DNA, the CDR3 is TGTGCCACCAGCTCCAGGGCGATGAACACTGAAGCTTTCTTT.

The rearrangement uses TRBV10-3 and TRBJ1-2, with a weak D call TRBD1 (5 bases). CDR3 length: 18 residues. The germline V gene has CDR1 ENHRY and CDR2 SYGVKD. V lost 4 bases to trimming and J lost 4 bases, with 25 bases between them. DNA for the CDR3: TGTGCCATCAGTGCCGGGGAGGGACTAAACTTTACAGGCTATGGCTACACCTTC. Translation: CAISAGEGLNFTGYGYTF.

This chain connects TRBV6-2 or TRBV6-3 to TRBJ2-7, with TRBD2 identical over 12 bases. Germline CDR1 reads MNHEY; CDR2 reads SVGEGT. The CDR3 is made up of 14 amino acids. J was trimmed by 4 bases and V by 6 bases; bases with no gene match: 4. CDR3 residues: CASSRLAGVYEQYF. As DNA, the CDR3 is TGTGCCAGCAGCAGACTAGCGGGAGTGTACGAGCAGTACTTC.

The chain uses TRBV6-6 and TRBJ1-4; TRBD1 agrees at 10 bases. The ends lost 4 bases at V and 5 bases at J; junction bases unmatched: 4. This CDR3 has 15 residues. Per the germline V gene, CDR1 is MNHNY and CDR2 is SVGAGI (reference sequence). The CDR3: CASSFRDRGNEKLFF. CDR3 in DNA: TGTGCCAGCAGTTTCCGGGACAGGGGCAATGAAAAACTGTTTTTT.

The rearrangement joins TRBV11-2 to TRBJ2-7; possibly TRBD1 for D (6 bases). The CDR3 is made up of 14 amino acids. Germline V gene lookup returns CDR1 SGHAT and CDR2 FQNNGV. V dropped 8 bases and J dropped 0 bases, with 14 bases sitting between them. CDR3 DNA: TGTGCCAGCGGCCAGGACAGCCGCTCCTACGAGCAGTACTTC. Translation gives CASGQDSRSYEQYF.

The chain has TRBV19 and TRBJ2-7, with TRBD2 matching over 9 bases. The J segment lost 6 bases and the V segment lost 5 bases, leaving 5 bases of the junction unmatched. This CDR3 region has 13 residues. Germline V gene data show CDR1 as LNHDA and CDR2 as SQIVND (reference sequence). CDR3 nucleotides: TGTGCCAGTAGTCGGGGACTAGCAGGCGAGCAGTACTTC. The encoded protein is CASSRGLAGEQYF.

The CDR3 region is CASSPPTGVEKLFF. CDR3 bases: TGTGCCAGCTCACCACCGACAGGGGTGGAAAAACTGTTTTTT. This chain connects TRBV18 to TRBJ1-4, with TRBD1 matching 8 bases. V was pared by 0 bases and J by 8 bases, with 2 bases of the junction left unmatched. This CDR3 is built from 14 residues. Germline V lookup: CDR1 KGHSH, CDR2 LQKENI.

The gene calls are TRBV5-1 and TRBJ2-7; 9 bases are a match to TRBD1. CDR1 is SGHRS and CDR2 is YFSETQ in the germline V gene. The CDR3 has 14 residues. Trimming removed 3 bases from V and 1 base from J; junction bases left unmatched: 2. CDR3 nucleotide sequence: TGCGCCAGCAGCTCACAGGGGGCGTCCTACGAGCAGTACTTC. Amino acid sequence: CASSSQGASYEQYF.

This chain uses TRBV10-3 with TRBJ2-7; D is unresolved. Germline V gene sequence: CDR1 ENHRY, CDR2 SYGVKD. Trimming cost V 4 bases and J 4 bases, with 8 bases left between them. There are 12 residues in the CDR3. CDR3 DNA sequence: TGTGCCATCAGTGGAACAGCTTACGAGCAGTACTTC. Translating it yields CAISGTAYEQYF.

This chain links TRBV19 with TRBJ2-7, with D unclear. The CDR3 length is 10 residues. The V end lost 7 bases, the J end lost 3 bases, and 4 bases lay between the germline ends. From germline, CDR1 is LNHDA and CDR2 SQIVND (reference sequence). The CDR3 spells CASILYEQYF. The CDR3 nucleotides are TGTGCCAGTATTCTCTACGAGCAGTACTTC.

The V call is TRBV6-1, the J call TRBJ1-5, with D tentatively TRBD1 (6 bases). Germline loops: CDR1 MNHNS, CDR2 SASEGT. This CDR3 is built from 16 residues. Between the trimmed V and J ends, which lost 4 bases and 3 bases, there was a span of 16 bases. CDR3 coding DNA: TGTGCCAGCAGTGTTTCGAGACAGGCTTCCAATCAGCCCCAGCATTTT. Translation: CASSVSRQASNQPQHF.

This rearrangement joins TRBV20-1 to TRBJ2-1; D unclear. The CDR3 is 11 residues long. From germline, CDR1 is DFQATT and CDR2 SNEGSKA (reference sequence). Trimming took 3 bases from V and 5 from J, leaving 5 bases between them. The CDR3 loop reads CSARRNNEQFF. The CDR3 bases are TGCAGTGCTAGGAGGAACAATGAGCAGTTCTTC.

The CDR3 reads CASTPHWTLKNGQYF. DNA of the CDR3: TGTGCCAGCACCCCCCATTGGACACTCAAAAACGGGCAGTACTTC. This chain uses TRBV6-6 with TRBJ2-7, with D possibly being TRBD1 (5 bases). Germline lookup yields CDR1 MNHNY and CDR2 SVGAGI (reference sequence). This CDR3 has 15 amino acids. V shed 7 bases and J shed 9 bases, with 25 bases lying between them.

The chain has TRBV2 and TRBJ1-1; D is perhaps TRBD1 (5 bases). Germline V CDR1 and CDR2: SNHLY, FYNNEI. Trimming left V 6 bases short and J 4 bases short, with 18 bases between. The CDR3 is made up of 15 amino acids. The CDR3 region is CASRANQGSGTEAFF. In DNA form, the CDR3 reads TGTGCCAGCAGAGCTAATCAGGGTTCAGGCACTGAAGCTTTCTTT.

This rearrangement joins TRBV9 to TRBJ2-2; 12 bases align to TRBD2. This CDR3 is built from 17 residues. V lost 3 bases and J lost 2; bases outside the gene matches: 5. The germline V gene encodes CDR1 SGDLS and CDR2 YYNGEE. CDR3 in amino acids: CASSGGLAGPNTGELFF. For the CDR3, the DNA is TGTGCCAGCAGCGGAGGACTAGCGGGACCCAACACCGGGGAGCTGTTTTTT.

J is TRBJ2-5 and V is TRBV19; TRBD2 matches 9 bases. Losses at the gene ends were 2 bases for V and 4 bases for J; bases not matched to a gene: 8. This CDR3 has 16 amino acids. The germline V gene encodes CDR1 LNHDA and CDR2 SQIVND (reference sequence). This chain's CDR3 is CASSIRLAGRGETQYF. The CDR3 nucleotides read TGTGCCAGTAGTATACGTCTAGCGGGACGTGGAGAGACCCAGTACTTC.

The V and J genes are TRBV4-1 and TRBJ1-2, with D perhaps matching TRBD1 (5 bases). The V and J ends lost 0 bases and 6 bases respectively, with 14 bases between them. The CDR3 contains 15 residues. In germline, CDR1 is MGHRA, CDR2 YSYEKL. For the CDR3, the DNA is TGCGCCAGCAGCCAAGATATAACGGACAACGATGGCTACACCTTC. Encoded protein: CASSQDITDNDGYTF.

V usage is TRBV19 and J usage is TRBJ2-1; 10 positions match TRBD2. Germline loops: CDR1 LNHDA, CDR2 SQIVND (reference sequence). The CDR3 is 16 amino acids. Trimming at V came to 4 bases and at J to 6 bases, leaving 9 bases not matched to a gene. In DNA, the CDR3 is TGTGCCAGTAGTAAAGAAAGCGGGAGGGCCCTCAATGAGCAGTTCTTC. Its protein product is CASSKESGRALNEQFF.

The J gene is TRBJ1-2, the V gene TRBV28; 7 nucleotides agree with TRBD1. V shed 6 bases, J shed 4 bases, and the junction held 11 bases outside the gene matches. The CDR3 contains 15 residues. Germline V gene data show CDR1 as MDHEN and CDR2 as SYDVKM. This chain's CDR3 is CASRSPGGFGYGYTF. The CDR3 DNA reads as TGTGCCAGCAGGTCGCCAGGGGGGTTTGGCTATGGCTACACCTTC.

On this clone: The sample carries other DNA sequences with the same CDR3. CDR3 loop: CASSFSGLETQYF. CDR3 in DNA: TGTGCCAGCAGCTTCTCAGGGTTAGAGACCCAGTACTTC. This chain connects TRBV11-2 to TRBJ2-5; perhaps TRBD1 as D (5 bases). This CDR3 comprises 13 residues. CDR1 is SGHAT and CDR2 is FQNNGV in the germline V gene. Trimming cost V 3 bases and J 4 bases, with 9 bases left between them.

The rearrangement uses TRBV15 and TRBJ2-7; no firm D call. The germline V and J ends were trimmed by 1 base and 0 bases, with 4 bases remaining between them. The CDR3 has 13 residues. Germline V lookup: CDR1 LNHNV, CDR2 YYDKDF (reference sequence). DNA for the CDR3: TGTGCCACCAGCAGAGGAGGCTCCTACGAGCAGTACTTC. Its translation is CATSRGGSYEQYF.

The chain joins TRBV27 to TRBJ2-2; 9 nucleotides line up with TRBD2. From germline, CDR1 is MNHEY and CDR2 SMNVEV (reference sequence). V trimming: 6 bases; J trimming: 4 bases; junction bases outside the gene matches: 12. The CDR3 length is 17 residues. The CDR3 DNA is TGTGCCAGCAGAAGTAGGGGCGGGAGGGCTCCCACCGGGGAGCTGTTTTTT. This codes for CASRSRGGRAPTGELFF.

This chain connects TRBV15 to TRBJ1-6; 10 bases match TRBD1. Germline trimming cut 4 bases from V and 11 bases from J; bases unmatched to any gene: 5. The CDR3 runs 14 residues. The germline V gene has CDR1 LNHNV and CDR2 YYDKDF (reference sequence). The CDR3 sequence is CATSIDRGLPPLHF. CDR3 coding DNA: TGTGCCACCAGCATCGACAGGGGGCTCCCACCCCTCCACTTT.

The chain couples TRBV11-3 to TRBJ2-3; 7 nucleotides line up with TRBD2. This CDR3 is 14 amino acids long. V was clipped by 5 bases and J by 4 bases; unmatched bases: 6. Germline V gene sequence: CDR1 SGHNT, CDR2 YENEEA. The CDR3 sequence is CASSATSPPDTQYF. The CDR3 DNA reads as TGTGCCAGCAGCGCGACTAGCCCCCCAGATACGCAGTATTTT.

DNA for the CDR3: TGTGCCAGCAGTCTACGGGGGATCGGGACAGATACGCAGTATTTT. This gives the protein CASSLRGIGTDTQYF. This rearrangement joins TRBV11-2 to TRBJ2-3; the D gene is possibly TRBD2 (6 bases). The ends were cut back, 6 bases at V and 3 bases at J, with 16 bases in the middle. Per germline, CDR1 SGHAT and CDR2 FQNNGV. The CDR3 extends over 15 amino acids.

The rearrangement links TRBV15 to TRBJ2-3; D not resolved. The V gene's germline CDR1 is LNHNV and CDR2 YYDKDF (reference sequence). This CDR3 has 13 amino acids. V lost 4 bases and J 1 base, leaving 6 bases between the germline ends. The CDR3 bases are TGTGCCACCAGCATCAGTGGCACAGATACGCAGTATTTT. Residues: CATSISGTDTQYF.

The rearrangement links TRBV28 to TRBJ2-1; 11 nucleotides line up with TRBD2. The germline CDR1 and CDR2 sequences are MDHEN and SYDVKM. The CDR3 totals 16 residues. V was pared by 5 bases and J by 7 bases, with 10 bases of the junction left unmatched. The CDR3 nucleotides are TGTGCCAGCAGTGCTACTAGCGGGAGCTTTTTTAATGAGCAGTTCTTC. It encodes CASSATSGSFFNEQFF.

V gene TRBV11-2 combines with J gene TRBJ2-1; TRBD2 matches 8 bases. J lost 6 bases, V lost 3 bases, and 10 bases had no gene match. The CDR3 runs 16 residues. CDR1 and CDR2 from the germline V gene are SGHAT and FQNNGV. The CDR3 sequence: CASSFQREYLRNEQFF. CDR3 in DNA: TGTGCCAGCAGCTTTCAGCGGGAGTATTTGCGCAATGAGCAGTTCTTC. Full variable domain (outside the CDR3, taken from reference TRBV11-2 and TRBJ2-1): EAGVAQSPRYKIIEKRQSVAFWCNPISGHATLYWYQQILGQGPKLLIQFQNNGVVDDSQLPKDRFSAERLKGVDSTLKIQPAKLEDSAVYLCASSFQREYLRNEQFFGPGTRLTVL.

The DNA for the CDR3 is TGCAGTGCTAGTATCCGAGGGATGGACAATCAGCCCCAGCATTTT. It encodes CSASIRGMDNQPQHF. The chain has TRBV20-1 and TRBJ1-5; no clear D gene. V was pared by 3 bases and J by 3 bases, with 15 bases between. The CDR3 extends over 15 amino acids. Germline V CDR1 and CDR2: DFQATT, SNEGSKA (reference sequence).